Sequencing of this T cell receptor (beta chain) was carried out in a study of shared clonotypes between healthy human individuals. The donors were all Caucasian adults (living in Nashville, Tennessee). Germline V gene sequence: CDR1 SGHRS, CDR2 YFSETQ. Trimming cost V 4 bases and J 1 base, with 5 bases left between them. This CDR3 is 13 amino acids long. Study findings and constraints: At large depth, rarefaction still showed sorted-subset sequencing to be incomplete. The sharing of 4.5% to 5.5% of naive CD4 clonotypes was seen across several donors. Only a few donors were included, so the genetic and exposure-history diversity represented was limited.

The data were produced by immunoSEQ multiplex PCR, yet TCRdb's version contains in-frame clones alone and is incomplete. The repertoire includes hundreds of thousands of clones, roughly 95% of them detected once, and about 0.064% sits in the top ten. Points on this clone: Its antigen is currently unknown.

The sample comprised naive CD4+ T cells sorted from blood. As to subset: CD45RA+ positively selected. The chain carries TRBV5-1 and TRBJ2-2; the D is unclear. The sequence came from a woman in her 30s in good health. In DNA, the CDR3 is TGCGCCAGCAGCAAGAAGAACACCGGGGAGCTGTTTTTT. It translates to CASSKKNTGELFF.